Sequencing of this T cell receptor beta chain was carried out in a study of T cell changes during pregnancy in multiple sclerosis. Libraries were prepared by immunoSEQ multiplex PCR; TCRdb keeps only in-frame clonotypes and omits some of them. The sample yields just under 65,000 clones, about 96% seen once. Trimming cost V 2 bases and J 0 bases; bases outside gene matches: 3. This CDR3 has 15 amino acids. Germline V gene data show CDR1 as SEHNR and CDR2 as FQNEAQ (reference sequence). The sequenced sample was CD8+ T cells from peripheral blood mononuclear cells, obtained after pregnancy. This chain joins TRBV7-9 and TRBJ1-2; 7 bases line up with TRBD1. This TCR derives from a female donor with multiple sclerosis, enrolled in a pregnancy study. The CDR3 nucleotides are TGTGCCAGCAGCTTAACAGGGGAGCCTAACTATGGCTACACCTTC. Translation: CASSLTGEPNYGYTF.